This paragraph reports one T cell receptor (beta chain). Its target is unknown. This CDR3 comprises 15 residues. Per the germline V gene, CDR1 is SGHTA and CDR2 is FQGNSA. This specimen belongs to a study of monozygotic twins with inflammatory bowel disease. Findings and caveats of the study: T cell subtypes were not distinguishable in this analysis.

TCRdb reprocessed the 5' RACE reads; each CDR3 protein has one entry and no DNA is given. The table gives more than 300,000 distinct CDR3 sequences; the top ten clones make up 2% to 3% of it. The total RNA came straight from whole blood, and T cells were not sorted beforehand. This chain connects TRBV7-2 to TRBJ1-6. The sample was blood. The source is a human donor with ulcerative colitis or Crohn's disease, or a healthy co-twin of an affected twin (not recorded which). The CDR3 reads CASSLRGFDNSPLHF.